One and the same sample provided the 22 T cell receptor beta chains below, sequenced in a study of blood T cell repertoires in COVID-19. Assay: immunoSEQ multiplex PCR; the TCRdb copy retains only in-frame clones and omits some. The sample contains about 150,000 clones, 85% to 90% of which appear only once. Material for sequencing was peripheral blood. The receptor source for this set is a woman between 65 and 79 years old with acute or convalescent COVID-19.

The rearrangement uses TRBV15 and TRBJ1-6; 9 bases fit TRBD1. The V gene's germline CDR1 is LNHNV and CDR2 YYDKDF (reference sequence). The CDR3 loop spans 15 amino acids. Trimming cost V 1 base and J 7 bases; bases outside gene matches: 2. This chain's CDR3 is CATSRGDRENSPLHF. CDR3 nucleotide sequence: TGTGCCACCAGCAGAGGGGACAGGGAGAATTCACCCCTCCACTTT.

The chain recombines TRBV13 with TRBJ1-6; no clear D. Trimming took off 0 bases at V and 0 bases at J, with 9 bases between the two ends. Germline loops: CDR1 PRHDT, CDR2 FYEKMQ (reference sequence). The CDR3 has 17 amino acids. CDR3 loop: CASSLGNSGSYNSPLHF. The DNA of the CDR3 is TGTGCCAGCAGCTTAGGTAACAGTGGCTCCTATAATTCACCCCTCCACTTT.

The gene calls are TRBV2 and TRBJ1-1; D not resolved. Trimming shortened V by 6 bases and J by 6 bases, and 11 bases separated the two germline ends. Germline V gives CDR1 SNHLY, CDR2 FYNNEI. The CDR3 runs to 12 residues. The CDR3 sequence is CASSGTNPEAFF. CDR3 nucleotide sequence: TGTGCCAGCAGCGGTACTAACCCTGAAGCTTTCTTT.

The rearrangement joins TRBV5-1 to TRBJ2-1; 7 positions match TRBD1. Trimming cost V 4 bases and J 2 bases; bases outside gene matches: 6. Germline V lookup: CDR1 SGHRS, CDR2 YFSETQ. The CDR3 loop spans 15 amino acids. The CDR3 region has the DNA TGCGCCAGCAGCCCAACAGGGGTCACCTACAATGAGCAGTTCTTC. This gives the protein CASSPTGVTYNEQFF.

This chain connects TRBV18 to TRBJ2-7; a possible D gene is TRBD1 (5 bases). Germline V CDR1 and CDR2: KGHSH, LQKENI. V was trimmed by 2 bases and J by 8 bases, leaving 13 bases between them. The CDR3 is 13 residues long. CDR3 DNA sequence: TGTGCCAGCTCACCATTGGAGTTGGGGCAGCAGTACTTC. This translates into CASSPLELGQQYF.

The rearrangement uses TRBV4-2 and TRBJ2-3; no clear D. Trimming took off 0 bases at V and 0 bases at J, with 10 bases between the two ends. CDR1 is LGHNA, CDR2 YNFKEQ, per germline. This CDR3 comprises 16 residues. Here the CDR3 reads CASSQDGTVSTDTQYF. The CDR3 DNA follows: TGTGCCAGCAGCCAAGATGGCACAGTCAGCACAGATACGCAGTATTTT.

This chain uses TRBV7-8 with TRBJ1-1; D may be TRBD1 (5 bases). Germline V gives CDR1 SGHVS, CDR2 FQNEAQ. Trimming stripped 3 bases from V and 4 bases from J, with 12 bases between. The CDR3 spans 14 residues. CDR3 nucleotides: TGTGCCAGCAGCTTTATTCGCGGGGGCACTGAAGCTTTCTTT. Its protein is CASSFIRGGTEAFF.

V is TRBV5-1 and J is TRBJ2-7; D is uncertain. Between the trimmed V and J ends, which lost 1 base and 1 base, there was a span of 9 bases. This CDR3 has 14 amino acids. Germline lookup yields CDR1 SGHRS and CDR2 YFSETQ. The CDR3 DNA reads TGCGCCAGCAGCTTGCAGGCCGCGTCCTACGAGCAGTACTTC. Its protein product is CASSLQAASYEQYF. The full variable domain, its missing parts supplied by reference TRBV5-1 and TRBJ2-7, is KAGVTQTPRYLIKTRGQQVTLSCSPISGHRSVSWYQQTPGQGLQFLFEYFSETQRNKGNFPGRFSGRQFSNSRSEMNVSTLELGDSALYLCASSLQAASYEQYFGPGTRLTVT.

The rearrangement joins TRBV24-1 to TRBJ1-5; possible D gene TRBD1, 5 bases. This CDR3 contains 14 residues. Looked up from germline, CDR1 is KGHDR and CDR2 is SFDVKD. V was shortened by 5 bases and J by 4 bases, with 11 bases between the two germline ends. The CDR3 loop is CATSGGRVNQPQHF. The CDR3 region has the DNA TGTGCCACCAGTGGGGGGAGGGTAAATCAGCCCCAGCATTTT.

In its sample, this clone was seen once. The V call is TRBV6-1, the J call TRBJ1-3; D possibly corresponds to TRBD1 (6 bases). The CDR3 consists of 16 residues. CDR1 is MNHNS and CDR2 is SASEGT in the germline V gene. V lost 0 bases and J lost 2, with 11 bases in between. As DNA, the CDR3 is TGTGCCAGCAGTGAAGCGTCCAGGGGACCTGGAAACACCATATATTTT. Its protein is CASSEASRGPGNTIYF.

This chain uses TRBV2 with TRBJ2-6, with a possible D match to TRBD1 (6 bases). The germline V gene encodes CDR1 SNHLY and CDR2 FYNNEI. The CDR3 is 14 amino acids. V was pared by 7 bases and J by 4 bases, with 11 bases between. The CDR3 region is CASTTGFGANVLTF. CDR3 coding DNA: TGTGCCAGCACAACAGGGTTCGGGGCCAACGTCCTGACTTTC.

The rearrangement uses TRBV2 and TRBJ1-5; TRBD1 might be the D (5 bases). CDR1 is SNHLY and CDR2 is FYNNEI in the germline V gene. V gave up 8 bases and J gave up 3 bases, with 11 bases separating them. The CDR3 is 13 residues long. CDR3 loop: CASGPGFNQPQHF. The CDR3 DNA reads TGTGCCAGCGGACCAGGGTTCAATCAGCCCCAGCATTTT.

The V call is TRBV7-9, the J call TRBJ1-4, with D uncertain. Germline CDR1 and CDR2: SEHNR and FQNEAQ (reference sequence). V was cut by 1 base and J by 8 bases, with 8 bases left in between. The CDR3 has 13 amino acids. The CDR3 loop is CASSLDVLEKLFF. The CDR3 DNA sequence: TGTGCCAGCAGCTTAGATGTGTTAGAAAAACTGTTTTTT.

This clone was counted once. This chain uses TRBV7-2 with TRBJ2-4; D remains unclear. Germline V gene lookup returns CDR1 SGHTA and CDR2 FQGNSA. This CDR3 has 17 amino acids. V lost 2 bases, J lost 0 bases, and 14 bases lay in between. CDR3 residues: CASSLLGLRPAKNIQYF. DNA for the CDR3: TGTGCCAGCAGCTTACTTGGGCTCAGACCAGCCAAAAACATTCAGTACTTC.

This clone appeared once. The rearrangement uses TRBV7-6 and TRBJ1-2; possible D gene TRBD1, 6 bases. V lost 1 base and J 4 bases, leaving 13 bases between the germline ends. The CDR3 totals 15 residues. Germline CDR1 is SGHVS and CDR2 is FNYEAQ. This CDR3 is CASSLGTADSYGYTF. The CDR3 DNA reads as TGTGCCAGCAGCTTAGGGACAGCTGATAGCTATGGCTACACCTTC. Filled out from reference TRBV7-6 and TRBJ1-2, the complete variable domain reads GAGVSQSPRYKVTKRGQDVALRCDPISGHVSLYWYRQALGQGPEFLTYFNYEAQQDKSGLPNDRFSAERPEGSISTLTIQRTEQRDSAMYRCASSLGTADSYGYTFGSGTRLTVV.

The chain uses TRBV19 and TRBJ1-1; D possibly corresponds to TRBD1 (5 bases). CDR3 size: 16 residues. Germline CDR1 reads LNHDA; CDR2 reads SQIVND (reference sequence). The V end lost 2 bases, the J end lost 1 base, and 14 bases lay between the germline ends. The CDR3 DNA sequence: TGTGCCAGTAGTATAACGGGACTCCAGACGAACACTGAAGCTTTCTTT. Residues: CASSITGLQTNTEAFF.

The chain links TRBV4-2 to TRBJ1-6; 10 positions match TRBD1. The length of the CDR3 is 16 residues. Germline loops: CDR1 LGHNA, CDR2 YNFKEQ. Trimming at V came to 6 bases and at J to 5 bases, leaving 7 bases not matched to a gene. The CDR3 nucleotides are TGTGCCAGCAGTCTGACAGGGGGCCTTAATAATTCACCCCTCCACTTT. As protein: CASSLTGGLNNSPLHF.

The V and J genes are TRBV5-1 and TRBJ2-7, with 11 bases lining up with TRBD1. Germline V gene data show CDR1 as SGHRS and CDR2 as YFSETQ. The CDR3 extends over 17 amino acids. Losses at the gene ends were 2 bases for V and 4 bases for J; bases not matched to a gene: 11. In nucleotides, the CDR3 is TGCGCCAGCAGCTTCGGACAGGGGGCGATGTTTGGTTACGAGCAGTACTTC. This encodes CASSFGQGAMFGYEQYF.

The V gene is TRBV9, the J gene TRBJ2-2; 9 positions agree with TRBD2. With V trimmed by 3 bases and J by 2 bases, 8 bases remained unmatched. This CDR3 comprises 17 residues. Germline-derived CDR1 and CDR2 are SGDLS and YYNGEE. The CDR3 loop is CASSAMAGGLNTGELFF. CDR3 DNA: TGTGCCAGCAGCGCCATGGCGGGGGGGCTAAACACCGGGGAGCTGTTTTTT. The full variable domain, in which reference TRBV9 and TRBJ2-2 provide the parts outside the CDR3, is DSGVTQTPKHLITATGQRVTLRCSPRSGDLSVYWYQQSLDQGLQFLIQYYNGEERAKGNILERFSAQQFPDLHSELNLSSLELGDSALYFCASSAMAGGLNTGELFFGEGSRLTVL.

The rearrangement joins TRBV5-6 to TRBJ1-6; D gene unclear. With 3 bases removed from V and 0 bases from J, the gap between germline ends came to 16 bases. Germline V gene sequence: CDR1 SGHDT, CDR2 YYEEEE. This CDR3 has 18 amino acids. The CDR3 is CASSSWAFGSSYNSPLHF. CDR3 nucleotides: TGTGCCAGCAGCTCCTGGGCCTTCGGGAGCTCCTATAATTCACCCCTCCACTTT. The full variable domain, completed using reference TRBV5-6 and TRBJ1-6, is DAGVTQSPTHLIKTRGQQVTLRCSPKSGHDTVSWYQQALGQGPQFIFQYYEEEERQRGNFPDRFSGHQFPNYSSELNVNALLLGDSALYLCASSSWAFGSSYNSPLHFGNGTRLTVT.

The chain combines TRBV5-1 with TRBJ1-1; no clear D gene. Per the germline V gene, CDR1 is SGHRS and CDR2 is YFSETQ. The CDR3 contains 13 residues. Trimming took 6 bases from V and 1 from J, leaving 10 bases between them. CDR3 in amino acids: CASTFGTNTEAFF. The CDR3 nucleotides read TGCGCCAGCACATTCGGTACGAACACTGAAGCTTTCTTT.

This sequence joins TRBV18 and TRBJ2-3; D is unresolved. Germline CDR1 KGHSH, CDR2 LQKENI. V lost 3 bases, J lost 0 bases, and 10 bases lay in between. This CDR3 contains 15 residues. The DNA for the CDR3 is TGTGCCAGCTCACCCACTATAGGAAGCACAGATACGCAGTATTTT. Its protein product is CASSPTIGSTDTQYF. The full variable domain, with the rest looked up from reference TRBV18 and TRBJ2-3, is NAGVMQNPRHLVRRRGQEARLRCSPMKGHSHVYWYRQLPEEGLKFMVYLQKENIIDESGMPKERFSAEFPKEGPSILRIQQVVRGDSAAYFCASSPTIGSTDTQYFGPGTRLTVL.